This TCR beta chain was retrieved from a study of cytomegalovirus exposure and HLA in healthy donors. PCR employed 60 Vbeta and 13 Jbeta primers. The assay was immunoSEQ multiplex PCR, and TCRdb's table has in-frame clones only and misses some. The profile covers 80,000 or so clones, with 75% appearing a single time and less than 8% taken by the ten largest. Study-wide findings and caveats: Exclusion as indistinguishable affected some V segments, including TRBV6-2 and TRBV6-3. Prior analysis indicated that the majority of TCR beta V segments exhibited productivity approximately 87% or approximately 30% of the time. Later, an analysis found that common viral pathogens appeared to be linked with several of the most significant clusters. Altogether, 150 to 200 TCR beta chains were recorded as cytomegalovirus-associated.

About this clone: Its matching antigen is unknown.

Germline V lookup: CDR1 SGHTA, CDR2 FQGNSA. V lost 5 bases and J lost 8, with 15 bases in between. The CDR3 extends over 13 amino acids. The clonotype originates from a woman in her thirties or forties in good health and CMV-seronegative. V usage is TRBV7-2 and J usage is TRBJ1-2; the D gene is possibly TRBD1 (5 bases). The sample comprised PBMCs. CDR3 residues: CASSPRVTGGYTF. In DNA, the CDR3 is TGTGCCAGCAGCCCCAGGGTTACAGGCGGCTACACCTTC.